Each of the 20 T cell receptor beta chains below was sequenced from the same sample in a study of T cell responses to AZD1222 COVID-19 vaccine. Using immunoSEQ multiplex PCR, the repertoire was profiled, and TCRdb retains in-frame clones only, with some absent. The sample gives 150,000 to 250,000 clones, approximately 95% of which show up once; 0.95% to 1.1% is in the top ten. This material consisted of peripheral blood, taken 28 days after the second AZD1222 dose. These receptors all stem from an adult who received the AZD1222 COVID-19 vaccine.

The J gene is TRBJ1-5, the V gene TRBV6-5, with 8 bases matching TRBD1. CDR1 and CDR2 from the germline V gene are MNHEY and SVGAGI. V lost 6 bases, J lost 3 bases, and 4 bases stayed unmatched. There are 14 residues in the CDR3. In nucleotides, the CDR3 is TGTGCCAGCAGGAACAGGGGGAACAATCAGCCCCAGCATTTT. Translated: CASRNRGNNQPQHF.

The chain uses TRBV6-5 and TRBJ1-6; D is unresolved. Germline V gene lookup returns CDR1 MNHEY and CDR2 SVGAGI. The CDR3 is made up of 14 amino acids. Trimming pared 2 bases from V and 7 bases from J, leaving 9 bases between. The CDR3 DNA is TGTGCCAGCAGTTACGCTGGGGTGAATTCACCCCTCCACTTT. This gives the protein CASSYAGVNSPLHF.

In the case of this clone: Germline is not matched at one junction end, which may reflect a read error. The chain uses TRBV28 and TRBJ2-7, with D perhaps matching TRBD1 or TRBD2 (5 bases each). This CDR3 region has 13 residues. CDR1 and CDR2 from the germline V gene are MDHEN and SYDVKM. CDR3 sequence: CASSLRTGPLSAF. CDR3 in DNA: TGTGCCAGCAGTTTACGTACGGGACCTCTAAGCGCCTTC.

The chain is built from TRBV29-1 and TRBJ1-2, with D unclear. The V gene's germline CDR1 is SQVTM and CDR2 ANQGSEA. Trimming left V 4 bases short and J 2 bases short, with 11 bases between. The CDR3 runs 13 residues. CDR3 residues: CSVGLGQNYGYTF. CDR3 sequence (DNA): TGCAGCGTTGGGTTAGGGCAGAACTATGGCTACACCTTC.

The chain has TRBV6-2 or TRBV6-3 and TRBJ1-6, with a weak D call TRBD1 (5 bases). Trimming left V 6 bases short and J 7 bases short, with 16 bases between. CDR3 length: 15 residues. Germline-derived CDR1 and CDR2 are MNHEY and SVGEGT. As DNA, the CDR3 is TGTGCCAGCAGCCTTGTTGGAAGGGGAAATTCACCCCTCCACTTT. It yields the protein CASSLVGRGNSPLHF.

This clone has just one count. The genes are TRBV5-1 and TRBJ1-2; 11 positions match TRBD1. CDR3 length equals 17 residues. Germline CDR1 SGHRS, CDR2 YFSETQ. V dropped 0 bases and J dropped 4; count of bases not matched to a gene: 8. The CDR3 is CASSLGSGQGAAYGYTF. The DNA of the CDR3 is TGCGCCAGCAGCTTGGGATCCGGACAGGGGGCGGCCTATGGCTACACCTTC. Combining the CDR3 with reference TRBV5-1 and TRBJ1-2 gives the whole variable domain KAGVTQTPRYLIKTRGQQVTLSCSPISGHRSVSWYQQTPGQGLQFLFEYFSETQRNKGNFPGRFSGRQFSNSRSEMNVSTLELGDSALYLCASSLGSGQGAAYGYTFGSGTRLTVV.

J is TRBJ1-2 and V is TRBV7-2; D perhaps matches TRBD1 (6 bases). V gave up 5 bases and J gave up 3 bases, with 16 bases separating them. This CDR3 has 15 amino acids. From germline, CDR1 is SGHTA and CDR2 FQGNSA. Here the CDR3 reads CASSPQWGADYGYTF. DNA for the CDR3: TGTGCCAGCAGCCCCCAATGGGGGGCGGACTATGGCTACACCTTC.

The chain joins TRBV5-1 to TRBJ1-1; TRBD1 matches at 9 bases. Germline values: CDR1 SGHRS, CDR2 YFSETQ. The CDR3 runs to 15 residues. Trimming took 3 bases from V and 4 from J; bases not matched to a gene: 7. Here the CDR3 DNA reads TGCGCCAGCAGCTACCAACAGGGGGCTGGCACTGAAGCTTTCTTT. Its translation: CASSYQQGAGTEAFF.

The genes are TRBV14 and TRBJ2-1, with unresolved D. Germline values: CDR1 SGHDN, CDR2 FVKESK. V was clipped by 1 base and J by 9 bases, with 10 bases between them. The CDR3 consists of 13 residues. The DNA of the CDR3 is TGTGCCAGCAGCCAAGTCGACGTTGGTGAGCAGTTCTTC. This sequence encodes CASSQVDVGEQFF.

The chain has TRBV9 and TRBJ1-1; D is uncertain. This CDR3 has 14 amino acids. Germline loops: CDR1 SGDLS, CDR2 YYNGEE. Trimming pared 1 base from V and 0 bases from J, leaving 7 bases between. CDR3 loop: CASSVTIVNTEAFF. Written as DNA, the CDR3 is TGTGCCAGCAGCGTAACCATTGTGAACACTGAAGCTTTCTTT.

J is TRBJ2-7 and V is TRBV5-1, with D unclear. This CDR3 is built from 11 residues. Trimming stripped 4 bases from V and 4 bases from J, with 6 bases between. The germline CDR1 and CDR2 sequences are SGHRS and YFSETQ. The CDR3 is CASSTLYEQYF. CDR3 sequence (DNA): TGCGCCAGCAGCACCCTTTACGAGCAGTACTTC.

Only one count was recorded for this clone. The chain joins TRBV19 to TRBJ2-7; D is possibly TRBD2 (7 bases). The V end lost 0 bases, the J end lost 3 bases, and 12 bases lay between the germline ends. CDR3 length equals 15 residues. From germline, CDR1 is LNHDA and CDR2 SQIVND (reference sequence). The CDR3 loop is CASSIDGGGRYEQYF. The CDR3 DNA is TGTGCCAGTAGTATAGACGGCGGGGGCCGCTACGAGCAGTACTTC.

This clone was observed a handful of times. The CDR3 is CASSLGQMNPLYGYTF. CDR3 in DNA: TGTGCCAGTAGTCTAGGACAGATGAATCCGCTCTATGGCTACACCTTC. V usage is TRBV19 and J usage is TRBJ1-2; a possible D gene is TRBD1 (6 bases). CDR1 LNHDA and CDR2 SQIVND come from the germline V gene (reference sequence). This CDR3 region has 16 residues. Trimming stripped 5 bases from V and 4 bases from J, with 20 bases between.

The sample holds one count of this clone. The genes are TRBV20-1 and TRBJ2-1; unclear D gene. The germline CDR1 and CDR2 sequences are DFQATT and SNEGSKA (reference sequence). The CDR3 spans 11 residues. V lost 5 bases and J lost 8, with 10 bases in between. The CDR3 coding sequence is TGCAGTGCTTACCCCCCGTATGAGCAGTTCTTC. Amino acid sequence: CSAYPPYEQFF.

This chain uses TRBV29-1 with TRBJ2-7; D call uncertain. V lost 3 bases to trimming and J lost 8 bases, with 11 bases between them. In germline, CDR1 is SQVTM, CDR2 ANQGSEA. This CDR3 has 11 amino acids. The CDR3 here is CSVDLGIQQYF. DNA of the CDR3: TGCAGCGTTGATTTGGGAATCCAGCAGTACTTC.

The V call is TRBV15, the J call TRBJ1-1, with D maybe TRBD1 (5 bases). V lost 2 bases, J lost 3 bases, and 13 bases lay in between. The CDR3 has 15 amino acids. CDR1 is LNHNV, CDR2 YYDKDF, per germline (reference sequence). The CDR3 bases are TGTGCCACCAGCAGAACGGGACGAGAGGACACTGAAGCTTTCTTT. It translates to CATSRTGREDTEAFF.

The chain is built from TRBV4-3 and TRBJ1-2; 7 bases align to TRBD1. This CDR3 spans 16 amino acids. V lost 0 bases, J lost 2 bases, and 6 bases stayed unmatched. Germline CDR1 is LGHNA and CDR2 is YSLEER. For the CDR3, the DNA is TGCGCCAGCAGCCAAGATTGGTCAGGGGGAAACTATGGCTACACCTTC. It is translated as CASSQDWSGGNYGYTF.

The rearrangement joins TRBV3-1 (or the pseudogene TRBV3-2) to TRBJ1-3; D might be TRBD1 (5 bases). Trimming took off 3 bases at V and 0 bases at J, with 24 bases between the two ends. The CDR3 runs 20 residues. Germline lookup yields CDR1 LGHDT and CDR2 YNNKEL (reference sequence). Here the CDR3 DNA reads TGTGCCAGCAGCCAGTATCCACCCAAGGGGTCCATCAGCTCTGGAAACACCATATATTTT. Amino acids: CASSQYPPKGSISSGNTIYF.

The chain couples TRBV7-2 to TRBJ2-5; D possibly uses TRBD1 or TRBD2 (6 bases each). V was trimmed by 2 bases and J by 5 bases, leaving 15 bases between them. Germline V gene data show CDR1 as SGHTA and CDR2 as FQGNSA. This CDR3 is built from 15 residues. CDR3 bases: TGTGCCAGCAGCTTACAGGGGCAGGGGAGGGAGACCCAGTACTTC. Translated: CASSLQGQGRETQYF. The full variable domain, completed using reference TRBV7-2 and TRBJ2-5, is GAGVSQSPSNKVTEKGKDVELRCDPISGHTALYWYRQSLGQGLEFLIYFQGNSAPDKSGLPSDRFSAERTGGSVSTLTIQRTQQEDSAVYLCASSLQGQGRETQYFGPGTRLLVL.

The rearrangement joins TRBV3-1 (or the pseudogene TRBV3-2) to TRBJ1-4; no firm D call. The CDR3 has 11 residues. V was clipped by 6 bases and J by 13 bases, with 12 bases between them. Germline assignment: CDR1 LGHDT and CDR2 YNNKEL (reference sequence). CDR3 nucleotide sequence: TGTGCCAGCAGTGAAGGAGAGGGACTGTTTTTT. Translating gives CASSEGEGLFF.